This TCR beta chain was sequenced during a study of blood T cells in healthy people across ages. CDR3 length: 15 residues. V lost 0 bases, J lost 4 bases, and 13 bases lay in between. From germline, CDR1 is SGHRS and CDR2 YFSETQ. For this clonotype: What it binds is unknown.

Together with a sample-barcoded 5' primer, a J-beta primer mix was included in a second PCR lasting roughly 6 to 12 cycles. MiXCR was run by TCRdb on the 5' RACE reads, yielding one entry per CDR3 protein. This sample carries fewer than 950,000 distinct CDR3 sequences, roughly 40% of them seen once, and the ten largest clones take under 15%. Study findings and constraints: While age rose, TCR beta diversity per million T cells dropped in a roughly linear way. Donor CMV infection status was unknown, possibly confounding age-related changes in expanded clonotypes. The long-lived group displayed more naive CD4+ cells, plus higher diversity, than the aged donors did.

Sequencing input: blood. J is TRBJ1-1 and V is TRBV5-1; TRBD1 is a possible D gene (5 bases). This receptor was identified in a man between 18 and 29 years old in good health. The CDR3 DNA follows: TGCGCCAGCAGCTTGGCCGGGCAGGGCGGCACTGAAGCTTTCTTT. Translating it yields CASSLAGQGGTEAFF.